The entry that follows covers one T cell receptor (beta chain) sequence. The sample originates from a study of T cell responses to AZD1222 COVID-19 vaccine. V gave up 4 bases and J gave up 4 bases, with 12 bases separating them. CDR3 size: 14 residues. Germline CDR1 LGHDT, CDR2 YNNKEL (reference sequence). Clones were sequenced by immunoSEQ multiplex PCR, and TCRdb holds only the in-frame ones, with some missing. The sample has 130,000 to 150,000 clones, around nine tenths seen once. Here the sequenced sample was peripheral blood, taken on day 0 of AZD1222 vaccination. This clonotype originated in an adult in good health. The chain combines TRBV3-1 (or the pseudogene TRBV3-2) with TRBJ2-3; unclear D gene. CDR3 sequence reads: CASSPPGGSDTQYF. The CDR3 coding sequence is TGTGCCAGCAGCCCCCCGGGTGGCTCAGATACGCAGTATTTT.